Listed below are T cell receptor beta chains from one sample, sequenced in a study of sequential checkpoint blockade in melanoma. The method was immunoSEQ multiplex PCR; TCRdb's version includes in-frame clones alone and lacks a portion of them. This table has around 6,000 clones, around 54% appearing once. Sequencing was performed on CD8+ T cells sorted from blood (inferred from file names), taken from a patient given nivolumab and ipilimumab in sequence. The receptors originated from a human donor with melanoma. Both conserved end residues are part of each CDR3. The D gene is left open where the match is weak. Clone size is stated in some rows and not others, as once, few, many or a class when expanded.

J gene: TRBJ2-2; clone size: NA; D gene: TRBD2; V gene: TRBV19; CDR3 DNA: TGTGCCAGTAGAACGGGACTAGCGGACCCCGGGGAGCTGTTTTTT; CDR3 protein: CASRTGLADPGELFF
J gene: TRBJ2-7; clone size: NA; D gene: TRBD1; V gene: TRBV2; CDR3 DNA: TGTGCCAGCACCCTTGACAGGGGGCAAGGCGAGCAGTACTTC; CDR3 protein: CASTLDRGQGEQYF
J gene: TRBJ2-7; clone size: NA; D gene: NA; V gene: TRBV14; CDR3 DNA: TGTGCCAGCAGCCTACAACAGGGTTACGAGCAGTACTTC; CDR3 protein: CASSLQQGYEQYF
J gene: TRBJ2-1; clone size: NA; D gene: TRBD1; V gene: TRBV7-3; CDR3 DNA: TGTGCCAGCAGCTTAACGGGGGGACAGGGTCCCAATGAGCAGTTCTTC; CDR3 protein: CASSLTGGQGPNEQFF
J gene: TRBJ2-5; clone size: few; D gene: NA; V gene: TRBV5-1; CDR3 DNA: TGCGCCAGCAGCTTGGCGTACAGCCAAGAGACCCAGTACTTC; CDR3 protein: CASSLAYSQETQYF
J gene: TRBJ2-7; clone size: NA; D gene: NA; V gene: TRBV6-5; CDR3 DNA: TGTGCCAGCAGTTACACGACAGGCAGCGAGCAGTACTTC; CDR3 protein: CASSYTTGSEQYF
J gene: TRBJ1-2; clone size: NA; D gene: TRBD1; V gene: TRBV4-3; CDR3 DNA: TGCGCCAGCAGCCAGGGGGTGGTGTCAGGGGGGTCGTTCGGCTACACCTTC; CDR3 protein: CASSQGVVSGGSFGYTF
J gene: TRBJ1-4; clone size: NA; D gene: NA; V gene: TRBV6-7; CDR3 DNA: TGTGCCAGCTCCCGGGGGGATGGTATTGAAAAACTGTTTTTT; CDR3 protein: CASSRGDGIEKLFF
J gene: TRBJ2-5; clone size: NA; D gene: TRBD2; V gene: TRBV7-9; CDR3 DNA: TGTGCCAGCAGCCCCTCGGGAGGCCTTCAAGAGACCCAGTACTTC; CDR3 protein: CASSPSGGLQETQYF
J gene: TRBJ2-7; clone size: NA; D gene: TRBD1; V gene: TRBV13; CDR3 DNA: TGTGCCAGCAGCGTCGGACAGGGGCCTTCCTACGAGCAGTACTTC; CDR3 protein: CASSVGQGPSYEQYF
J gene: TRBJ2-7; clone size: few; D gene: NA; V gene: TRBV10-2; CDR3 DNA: TGCGCCAGCGGGCAGGGTTACGAGCAGTACTTC; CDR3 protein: CASGQGYEQYF
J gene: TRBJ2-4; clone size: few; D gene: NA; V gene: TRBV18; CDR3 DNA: TGTGCCAGCTCACCACCACTCGGGGGACTGCATGTAGCCAAAAACATTCAGTACTTC; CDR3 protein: CASSPPLGGLHVAKNIQYF
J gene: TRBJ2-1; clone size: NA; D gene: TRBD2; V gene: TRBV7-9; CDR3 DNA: TGTGCCAGCAGCTTAGGTATGGGGACTAGCGGCTACAATGAGCAGTTCTTC; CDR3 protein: CASSLGMGTSGYNEQFF
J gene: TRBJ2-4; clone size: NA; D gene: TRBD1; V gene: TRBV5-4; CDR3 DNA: TGTGCCAGCACCGACAGGGGGGCGGAAAACATTCAGTACTTC; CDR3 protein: CASTDRGAENIQYF
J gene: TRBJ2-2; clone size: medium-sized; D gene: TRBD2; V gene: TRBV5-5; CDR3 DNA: TGTGCCAGCAGCGGGTCTCCGGGACTAGCGGGAGGCGACACCGGGGAGCTGTTTTTT; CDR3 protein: CASSGSPGLAGGDTGELFF
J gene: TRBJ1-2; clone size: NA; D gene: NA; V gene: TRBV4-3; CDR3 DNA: TGCGCCAGCAGCCAAGAGACGGGGGGATACTATGGCTACACCTTC; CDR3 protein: CASSQETGGYYGYTF
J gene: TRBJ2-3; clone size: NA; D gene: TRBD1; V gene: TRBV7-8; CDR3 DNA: TGTGCCAGCAGCTTATACAGGGGAGCAGATACGCAGTATTTT; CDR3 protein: CASSLYRGADTQYF
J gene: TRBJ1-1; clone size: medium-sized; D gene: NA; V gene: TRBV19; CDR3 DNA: TGTGCCAGTACCATCGGGATGATGAACACTGAAGCTTTCTTT; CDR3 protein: CASTIGMMNTEAFF
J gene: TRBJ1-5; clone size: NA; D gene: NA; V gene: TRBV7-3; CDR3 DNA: TGTGCCAGCAGCTTAGAGGGAAGTTGGGCCAATCAGCCCCAGCATTTT; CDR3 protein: CASSLEGSWANQPQHF
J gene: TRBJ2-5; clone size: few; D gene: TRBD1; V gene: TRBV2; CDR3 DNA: TGTGCCAGGGGGGACAGGGAAGAGACCCAGTACTTC; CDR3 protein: CARGDREETQYF
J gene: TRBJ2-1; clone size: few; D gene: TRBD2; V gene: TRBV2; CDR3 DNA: TGTGCCAGCAGAACAACTAGCGGGGGATACAATGAGCAGTTCTTC; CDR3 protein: CASRTTSGGYNEQFF
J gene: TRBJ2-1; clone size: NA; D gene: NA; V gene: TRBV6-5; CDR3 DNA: TGTGCCAGCAGTTACTCCGACACCTACAATGAGCAGTTCTTC; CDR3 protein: CASSYSDTYNEQFF
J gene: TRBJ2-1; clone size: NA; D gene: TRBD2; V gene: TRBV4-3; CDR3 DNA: TGCGCCAGCAGCCAAGACGCCCCCCAGCGGGGGTACAATGAGCAGTTCTTC; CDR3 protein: CASSQDAPQRGYNEQFF
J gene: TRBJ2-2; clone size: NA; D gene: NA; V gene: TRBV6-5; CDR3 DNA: TGCGCCAGCAGCCCCCTTCTGACCGGGGAGCTGTTTTTT; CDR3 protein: CASSPLLTGELFF
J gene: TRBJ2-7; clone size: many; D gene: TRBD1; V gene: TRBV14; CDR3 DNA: TGTGCCAGCAGCCAAGAATCCGGGACAGGGTGGTACGAGCAGTACTTC; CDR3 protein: CASSQESGTGWYEQYF
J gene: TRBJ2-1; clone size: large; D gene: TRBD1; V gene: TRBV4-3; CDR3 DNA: TGCGCCAGCAGCCACACCGGGACAGGGTATGAGCAGTTCTTC; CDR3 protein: CASSHTGTGYEQFF
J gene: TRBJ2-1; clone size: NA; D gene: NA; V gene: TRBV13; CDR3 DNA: TGTGCCAGCAGAGGGGGGGCAAATGAGCAGTTCTTC; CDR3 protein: CASRGGANEQFF
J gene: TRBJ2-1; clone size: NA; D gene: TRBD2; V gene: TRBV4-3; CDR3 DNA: TGCGCCAGCAGCCAAGAGTCCACAACTAGCGGGGTTATCTACAATGAGCAGTTCTTC; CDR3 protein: CASSQESTTSGVIYNEQFF
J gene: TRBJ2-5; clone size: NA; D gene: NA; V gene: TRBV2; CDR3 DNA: TGTGCCAGCAGAGAGGCAGTCGAGACCCAGTACTTC; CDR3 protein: CASREAVETQYF
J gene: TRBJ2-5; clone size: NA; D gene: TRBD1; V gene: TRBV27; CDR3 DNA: TGTGCCAGCAGTTCGACAGGGGGATGGGAGACCCAGTACTTC; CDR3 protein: CASSSTGGWETQYF
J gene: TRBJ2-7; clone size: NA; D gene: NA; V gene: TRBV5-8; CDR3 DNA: TGTGCCAGCAGCTTGGCCTTCCCTGCAGGGGCTCCTGCCTACGAGCAGTACTTC; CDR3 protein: CASSLAFPAGAPAYEQYF
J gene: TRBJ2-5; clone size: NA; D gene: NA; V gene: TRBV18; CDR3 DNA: TGTGCCAGCACTGACACGAACGCAGAGACCCAGTACTTC; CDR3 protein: CASTDTNAETQYF
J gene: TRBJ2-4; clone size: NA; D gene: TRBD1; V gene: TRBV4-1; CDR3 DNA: TGCGCCAGCAGCCAAGATGTTCGCGGGGACAGGGGGGGCAAAAACATTCAGTACTTC; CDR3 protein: CASSQDVRGDRGGKNIQYF
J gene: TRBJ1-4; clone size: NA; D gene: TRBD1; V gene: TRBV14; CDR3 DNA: TGTGCCAGCAGCCAGACAGGGGGCGTGGGAACTAATGAAAAACTGTTTTTT; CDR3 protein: CASSQTGGVGTNEKLFF
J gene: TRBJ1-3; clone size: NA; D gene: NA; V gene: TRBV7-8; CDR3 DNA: TGTGCCGGCGCGGCAGGGGCTGGAAACACCATATATTTT; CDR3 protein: CAGAAGAGNTIYF
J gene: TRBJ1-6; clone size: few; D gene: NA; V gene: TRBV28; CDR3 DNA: TGTGCCAGCAGTCTCACAGGGTCGGGGAATTCACCCCTCCACTTT; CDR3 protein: CASSLTGSGNSPLHF
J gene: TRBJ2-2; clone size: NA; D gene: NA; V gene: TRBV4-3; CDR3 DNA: TGCGCCAGCAGCCAAGGGCAGGGAGGAGGGACCGGGGAGCTGTTTTTT; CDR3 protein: CASSQGQGGGTGELFF
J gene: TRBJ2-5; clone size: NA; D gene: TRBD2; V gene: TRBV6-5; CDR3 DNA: TGTGCCAGCAGTGTAACTAGCGGGAGGTGGGAGACCCAGTACTTC; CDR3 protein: CASSVTSGRWETQYF
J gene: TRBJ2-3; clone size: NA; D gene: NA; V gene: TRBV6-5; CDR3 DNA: TGTGCCAGCAGTTACCTGACGGGAACCACAGATACGCAGTATTTT; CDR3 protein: CASSYLTGTTDTQYF
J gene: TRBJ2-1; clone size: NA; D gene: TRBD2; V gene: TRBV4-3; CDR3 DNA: TGCGCCAGCAGCCACCAACTAGCGGTAGAGCAGTTCTTC; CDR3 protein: CASSHQLAVEQFF
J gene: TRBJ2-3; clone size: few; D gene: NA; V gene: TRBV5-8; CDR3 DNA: TGTGCCAGCAGCTTGCTGGCCTGGACAGCGGGGGATACGCAGTATTTT; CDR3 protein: CASSLLAWTAGDTQYF
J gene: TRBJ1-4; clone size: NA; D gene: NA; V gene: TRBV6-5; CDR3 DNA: TGTGCCAGCAGTGCAGGGGTTGGAGAAAAACTGTTTTTT; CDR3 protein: CASSAGVGEKLFF
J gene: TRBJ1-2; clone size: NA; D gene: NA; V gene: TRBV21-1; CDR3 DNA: TGTGCCAGCAGCAAAGCCGCAACCTTAAGGACAGGGATCGCCTGTGGCTACACCTTC; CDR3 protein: CASSKAATLRTGIACGYTF
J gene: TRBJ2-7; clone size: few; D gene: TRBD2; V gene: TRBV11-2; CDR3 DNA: TGTGCCAGCAGCCCCCGAGAGGCTAGCGGAGCCTACGAGCAGTACTTC; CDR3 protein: CASSPREASGAYEQYF
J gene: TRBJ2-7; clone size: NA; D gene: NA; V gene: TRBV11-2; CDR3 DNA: TGTGCCAGCAGCTTTCACAGGACCTACGAGCAGTACTTC; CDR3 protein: CASSFHRTYEQYF
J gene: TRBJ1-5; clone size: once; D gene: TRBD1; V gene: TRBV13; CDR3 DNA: TGTGCCAGCAGCTTAGGCAGGGGGAGCAATCAGCCCCAGCATTTT; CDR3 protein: CASSLGRGSNQPQHF
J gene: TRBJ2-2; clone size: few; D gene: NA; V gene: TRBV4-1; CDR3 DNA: TGCGCCAGCAGCCCGGGAGTGTTGGTAACTTCGAACACCGGGGAGCTGTTTTTT; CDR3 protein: CASSPGVLVTSNTGELFF
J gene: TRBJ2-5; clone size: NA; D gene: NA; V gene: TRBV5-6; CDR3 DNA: TGTGCCAGCAGCTTGGTCGGGGGCCAAGAGACCCAGTACTTC; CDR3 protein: CASSLVGGQETQYF
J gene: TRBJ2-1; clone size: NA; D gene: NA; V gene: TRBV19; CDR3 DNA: TGTGCCAGTAGTATAGGTTGGAGGGTGGGGAACAATGAGCAGTTCTTC; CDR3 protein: CASSIGWRVGNNEQFF
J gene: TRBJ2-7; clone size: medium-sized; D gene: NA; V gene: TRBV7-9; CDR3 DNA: TGTGCCAGCAGCTTAACGGGAGAGTCCAACGAGCAGTACTTC; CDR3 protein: CASSLTGESNEQYF
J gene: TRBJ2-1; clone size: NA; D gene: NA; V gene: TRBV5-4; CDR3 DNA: TGTGCCAGCAGCTATGGTGTATCGGAGAACAATGAGCAGTTCTTC; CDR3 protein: CASSYGVSENNEQFF
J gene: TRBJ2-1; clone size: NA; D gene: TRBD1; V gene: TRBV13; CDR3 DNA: TGTGCCAGCAGCTTCCGGGACAGGATAGGTGAGCAGTTCTTC; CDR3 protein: CASSFRDRIGEQFF
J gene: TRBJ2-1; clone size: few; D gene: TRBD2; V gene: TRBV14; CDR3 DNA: TGTGCCAGCAGCGAACCGGGACTAGATTCCTACAATGAGCAGTTCTTC; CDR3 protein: CASSEPGLDSYNEQFF
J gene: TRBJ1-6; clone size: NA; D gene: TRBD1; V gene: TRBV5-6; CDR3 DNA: TGTGCCAGCAGCTTGCCGGACAGGGGGCCTAGGTCCTATAATTCACCCCTCCACTTT; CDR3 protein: CASSLPDRGPRSYNSPLHF
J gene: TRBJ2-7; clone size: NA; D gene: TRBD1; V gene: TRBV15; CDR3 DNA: TGTGCCACCAGCAGAAATGACAGGGGTGACGAGCAGTACTTC; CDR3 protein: CATSRNDRGDEQYF
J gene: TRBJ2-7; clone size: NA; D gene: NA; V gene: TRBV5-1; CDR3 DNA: TGCGCCAGCAGCTTGGGTTCAGGGATCGTCCACGAGCAGTACTTC; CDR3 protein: CASSLGSGIVHEQYF
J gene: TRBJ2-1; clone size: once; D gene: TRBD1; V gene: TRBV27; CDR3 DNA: TGTGCCAGCAGTTTGGACAGGGCTAAGAATGAGCAGTTCTTC; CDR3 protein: CASSLDRAKNEQFF
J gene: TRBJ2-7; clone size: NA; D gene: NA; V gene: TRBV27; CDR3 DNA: TGTGCCAGCAGTTTAGTTGCGGGGGCCCACTACGAGCAGTACTTC; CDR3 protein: CASSLVAGAHYEQYF
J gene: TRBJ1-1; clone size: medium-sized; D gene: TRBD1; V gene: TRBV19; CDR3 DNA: TGTGCCAGTAGTATCATCAGGGGGCGGTTTAACACTGAAGCTTTCTTT; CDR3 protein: CASSIIRGRFNTEAFF